One sample yielded the 30 T cell receptor beta chains listed below, sequenced in a study of cytomegalovirus exposure and HLA in healthy donors. PCR used 60 Vbeta primers and 13 Jbeta primers. Profiled with immunoSEQ multiplex PCR; TCRdb holds only in-frame clones, not every one. In the table there are some 60,000 clones, 70% to 90% of which are singletons. The sequenced sample consisted of PBMCs. These receptor sequences come from a male donor in good health and CMV-seronegative.

This chain uses TRBV6-4 with TRBJ1-1, with D tentatively TRBD1 (6 bases). V was cut by 4 bases and J by 4 bases, with 10 bases left in between. Germline assignment: CDR1 MRHNA and CDR2 SNTAGT. The CDR3 spans 13 residues. CDR3 sequence reads: CASSATGTTEAFF. In DNA form, the CDR3 reads TGTGCCAGCAGTGCCACAGGGACCACTGAAGCTTTCTTT.

The chain combines TRBV5-1 with TRBJ1-4, with TRBD1 matching 12 bases. The CDR3 covers 16 residues. V lost 7 bases to trimming and J lost 7 bases; unmatched junction nucleotides: 11. CDR1 SGHRS and CDR2 YFSETQ come from the germline V gene. The CDR3 sequence is CASSEGTGGEFEKLFF. CDR3 in DNA: TGCGCCAGCTCCGAGGGGACAGGGGGCGAGTTTGAAAAACTGTTTTTT. Full variable domain (remainder filled in from reference TRBV5-1 and TRBJ1-4): KAGVTQTPRYLIKTRGQQVTLSCSPISGHRSVSWYQQTPGQGLQFLFEYFSETQRNKGNFPGRFSGRQFSNSRSEMNVSTLELGDSALYLCASSEGTGGEFEKLFFGSGTQLSVL.

The chain has TRBV11-2 and TRBJ2-1; 8 bases fit TRBD2. The J segment lost 3 bases and the V segment lost 4 bases, leaving 11 bases of the junction unmatched. The CDR3 consists of 17 residues. The V gene's germline CDR1 is SGHAT and CDR2 FQNNGV. This CDR3 reads CASSSFRAGEFYNEQFF. The CDR3 DNA sequence: TGTGCCAGCAGCTCCTTCCGAGCGGGGGAATTCTACAATGAGCAGTTCTTC.

The rearrangement links TRBV4-3 to TRBJ1-1; the D gene is possibly TRBD1 (5 bases). The length of the CDR3 is 15 residues. Germline V gene sequence: CDR1 LGHNA, CDR2 YSLEER. Trimming removed 1 base from V and 3 bases from J, with 12 bases in between. The CDR3 sequence is CASSQGGSFYTEAFF. CDR3 bases: TGCGCCAGCAGCCAAGGGGGCAGCTTCTACACTGAAGCTTTCTTT.

The gene calls are TRBV7-2 and TRBJ1-2; TRBD1 matches at 10 bases. The V and J ends lost 1 base and 2 bases, in that order; junction bases with no gene match: 1. CDR3 size: 15 residues. Germline values: CDR1 SGHTA, CDR2 FQGNSA. As DNA, the CDR3 is TGTGCCAGCAGCTTAGGACAGGGGGCGAACTATGGCTACACCTTC. Translating it yields CASSLGQGANYGYTF.

The chain joins TRBV19 to TRBJ1-1; 8 nucleotides agree with TRBD1. The CDR3 is made up of 15 amino acids. Germline V CDR1 and CDR2: LNHDA, SQIVND (reference sequence). V dropped 1 base and J dropped 3; count of bases not matched to a gene: 4. The CDR3 spells CASSIAQGAYTEAFF. In DNA, the CDR3 is TGTGCCAGTAGTATAGCCCAGGGGGCATACACTGAAGCTTTCTTT.

The chain has TRBV7-7 and TRBJ1-4; no definite D call. The length of the CDR3 is 15 residues. V was shortened by 3 bases and J by 4 bases, with 12 bases between the two germline ends. From germline, CDR1 is SSHAT and CDR2 FNYEAQ (reference sequence). This CDR3 is CASSLTASGNEKLFF. CDR3 coding DNA: TGTGCCAGCAGCTTGACTGCGTCGGGTAATGAAAAACTGTTTTTT.

This clone was seen just once. The chain links TRBV13 to TRBJ1-1; weak D call: TRBD1 (5 bases). The CDR3 is 18 amino acids. Germline lookup yields CDR1 PRHDT and CDR2 FYEKMQ (reference sequence). The germline V and J ends were trimmed by 1 base and 6 bases, with 24 bases remaining between them. CDR3 residues: CASSLDFLRGRGGAEAFF. DNA of the CDR3: TGTGCCAGCAGCTTAGATTTTCTCCGTGGCCGGGGGGGGGCTGAAGCTTTCTTT. Filled out from reference TRBV13 and TRBJ1-1, the complete variable domain reads AAGVIQSPRHLIKEKRETATLKCYPIPRHDTVYWYQQGPGQDPQFLISFYEKMQSDKGSIPDRFSAQQFSDYHSELNMSSLELGDSALYFCASSLDFLRGRGGAEAFFGQGTRLTVV.

V gene TRBV25-1 combines with J gene TRBJ1-2; tentative D call: TRBD1 (6 bases). Trimming removed 0 bases at V and 8 bases at J, with 16 bases between. Germline V gene sequence: CDR1 MGHDK, CDR2 SYGVNS. The CDR3 is 15 residues long. The DNA for the CDR3 is TGTGCCAGCAGTGAATATAAGGGGGAAATGGGGGGCTACACCTTC. It specifies CASSEYKGEMGGYTF.

The chain has TRBV5-1 and TRBJ2-3; 9 bases line up with TRBD2. Trimming at V came to 0 bases and at J to 5 bases, leaving 7 bases not matched to a gene. Germline-derived CDR1 and CDR2 are SGHRS and YFSETQ. The CDR3 has 16 residues. CDR3 sequence: CASSLGSSGGKDTQYF. In DNA form, the CDR3 reads TGCGCCAGCAGCTTGGGATCGAGCGGGGGGAAAGATACGCAGTATTTT.

V and J are TRBV6-5 and TRBJ2-3; no definite D call. Germline-derived CDR1 and CDR2 are MNHEY and SVGAGI. The CDR3 extends over 13 amino acids. Between the trimmed V and J ends, which lost 7 bases and 6 bases, there was a span of 14 bases. The CDR3 is CASTPSRWDTQYF. Here the CDR3 DNA reads TGTGCCAGCACTCCTTCGAGGTGGGATACGCAGTATTTT.

The chain employs TRBV7-3 and TRBJ2-3; TRBD2 matches at 9 bases. Trimming at V came to 2 bases and at J to 4 bases, leaving 7 bases not matched to a gene. The germline CDR1 and CDR2 sequences are SGHTA and FQGTGA. The CDR3 is 16 residues long. The CDR3 here is CASSLSSGGMADTQYF. As DNA, the CDR3 is TGTGCCAGCAGCTTATCCAGCGGGGGGATGGCAGATACGCAGTATTTT.

V usage is TRBV4-3 and J usage is TRBJ2-5; TRBD2 matches 11 bases. The CDR3 consists of 16 residues. V was clipped by 6 bases and J by 5 bases; unmatched bases: 11. Germline CDR1 is LGHNA and CDR2 is YSLEER. Written as DNA, the CDR3 is TGCGCCAGCAGGTATAGCGGGGGGGAACCTTGGGAGACCCAGTACTTC. This gives the protein CASRYSGGEPWETQYF.

The rearrangement joins TRBV7-8 to TRBJ1-5; no definite D call. Germline values: CDR1 SGHVS, CDR2 FQNEAQ. V was clipped by 1 base and J by 5 bases, with 12 bases between them. This CDR3 region has 15 residues. The CDR3 DNA reads as TGTGCCAGCAGCTTAGAGCCGAGAGGGTATCAGCCCCAGCATTTT. Protein product: CASSLEPRGYQPQHF.

This clone was counted a few times. The chain joins TRBV7-7 to TRBJ1-5; D not resolved. Germline-derived CDR1 and CDR2 are SSHAT and FNYEAQ (reference sequence). CDR3 size: 13 residues. V gave up 1 base and J gave up 7 bases, with 8 bases separating them. The CDR3 DNA sequence: TGTGCCAGCAGCTTAGGTCCGGGGCAGCCCCAGCATTTT. Translating it yields CASSLGPGQPQHF.

The gene calls are TRBV18 and TRBJ2-3, with D unclear. Looked up from germline, CDR1 is KGHSH and CDR2 is LQKENI. The length of the CDR3 is 12 residues. The V gene lost 3 bases and the J gene lost 2 bases, with 3 bases spanning the gap. Here the CDR3 reads CASSPYTDTQYF. The CDR3 coding sequence is TGTGCCAGCTCACCGTACACAGATACGCAGTATTTT.

This clone was counted between two and nine times. The rearrangement links TRBV7-9 to TRBJ2-1, with a possible D match to TRBD2 (5 bases). The CDR3 extends over 12 amino acids. Germline loops: CDR1 SEHNR, CDR2 FQNEAQ (reference sequence). V shed 2 bases and J shed 11 bases, with 10 bases lying between them. Here the CDR3 DNA reads TGTGCCAGCAGCTTAAATAGCGACCAGCAGTTCTTC. This codes for CASSLNSDQQFF.

The gene calls are TRBV2 and TRBJ1-5; D uncertain. This CDR3 region has 13 residues. Germline V gene sequence: CDR1 SNHLY, CDR2 FYNNEI. The V and J ends lost 8 bases and 6 bases respectively, with 14 bases between them. The CDR3 DNA reads as TGTGCCAGCGGGAGGGAGGGAGGTCAGCCCCAGCATTTT. Protein sequence: CASGREGGQPQHF.

This chain joins TRBV2 and TRBJ1-4; D is uncertain. CDR1 is SNHLY and CDR2 is FYNNEI in the germline V gene. This CDR3 has 12 residues. The V and J ends lost 8 bases and 7 bases respectively, with 11 bases between them. CDR3 DNA sequence: TGTGCCAGCGGCGCGGTCACTGAAAAACTGTTTTTT. This gives the protein CASGAVTEKLFF.

This chain uses TRBV11-2 with TRBJ2-3, with D perhaps TRBD1 (5 bases). The CDR3 is made up of 15 amino acids. CDR1 is SGHAT, CDR2 FQNNGV, per germline. V lost 8 bases to trimming and J lost 2 bases, with 17 bases between them. The CDR3 nucleotides are TGTGCCAGCGGAAGGTGGGGCGATTCCACAGATACGCAGTATTTT. Translating gives CASGRWGDSTDTQYF.

This sequence joins TRBV5-1 and TRBJ2-1; 8 bases line up with TRBD2. Unmatched junction bases numbered 7, after V lost 4 bases and J lost 7 bases. The V gene's germline CDR1 is SGHRS and CDR2 YFSETQ. The CDR3 extends over 14 amino acids. CDR3 bases: TGCGCCAGCAGCAACGGGGGGGCCGAGAATGAGCAGTTCTTC. Translation: CASSNGGAENEQFF.

This chain joins TRBV10-3 and TRBJ2-3, with TRBD2 matching 9 bases. Germline V CDR1 and CDR2: ENHRY, SYGVKD. The CDR3 has 15 amino acids. Unmatched junction bases numbered 6, after V lost 8 bases and J lost 0 bases. The DNA for the CDR3 is TGTGCCATCGCTAGCGGGGTGTTTAGCACAGATACGCAGTATTTT. The encoded protein is CAIASGVFSTDTQYF.

This clone was counted once. The chain links TRBV5-4 to TRBJ2-5, with D tentatively TRBD2 (5 bases). This CDR3 has 12 residues. Germline CDR1 SGHNT, CDR2 YYREEE (reference sequence). V was shortened by 3 bases and J by 3 bases, with 6 bases between the two germline ends. CDR3 bases: TGTGCCAGCAGCTCCGGGGAAGAGACCCAGTACTTC. It encodes CASSSGEETQYF.

This clone was picked up one time. This chain joins TRBV11-2 and TRBJ2-7; the match to TRBD1 covers 7 bases. The CDR3 runs 14 residues. V lost 5 bases, J lost 4 bases, and 8 bases stayed unmatched. Germline-derived CDR1 and CDR2 are SGHAT and FQNNGV. CDR3 region: CASSPRDSRYEQYF. DNA of the CDR3: TGTGCCAGCAGCCCTAGGGACAGCCGTTACGAGCAGTACTTC. Using reference TRBV11-2 and TRBJ2-7 for the parts outside the CDR3, the full variable domain is EAGVAQSPRYKIIEKRQSVAFWCNPISGHATLYWYQQILGQGPKLLIQFQNNGVVDDSQLPKDRFSAERLKGVDSTLKIQPAKLEDSAVYLCASSPRDSRYEQYFGPGTRLTVT.

Worth noting for this clone: A read error may produce the germline difference seen at one junction end. This chain links TRBV7-7 with TRBJ2-3; D ambiguous. This CDR3 has 13 residues. Germline V gene data show CDR1 as SSHAT and CDR2 as FNYEAQ (reference sequence). The CDR3 loop is CASSSGFADTQYF. Written as DNA, the CDR3 is TGTGCTAGCAGCTCCGGGTTCGCAGATACGCAGTATTTT.

The CDR3 DNA sequence: TGTGCCAGCAGTGAAGCAATTCTAGGGGTGACTGAAAAACTGTTTTTT. Residues: CASSEAILGVTEKLFF. V and J are TRBV6-1 and TRBJ1-4; maybe TRBD1 (5 bases). Between the trimmed V and J ends, which lost 0 bases and 7 bases, there was a span of 15 bases. This CDR3 spans 16 amino acids. Germline V lookup: CDR1 MNHNS, CDR2 SASEGT.

This clone has just one count. V gene TRBV7-3 combines with J gene TRBJ1-1, with TRBD1 as a possible D gene (5 bases). Germline V gene lookup returns CDR1 SGHTA and CDR2 FQGTGA. This CDR3 contains 14 residues. V lost 5 bases and J 0 bases, leaving 10 bases between the germline ends. CDR3 DNA sequence: TGTGCCAGCAGCCGTGGAGGGGTGAACACTGAAGCTTTCTTT. Its translation is CASSRGGVNTEAFF.

This clone was seen a few times. The chain couples TRBV5-1 to TRBJ2-5, with D possibly being TRBD1 (6 bases). This CDR3 contains 16 residues. CDR1 and CDR2 from the germline V gene are SGHRS and YFSETQ. V lost 0 bases and J 2 bases, leaving 14 bases between the germline ends. CDR3 loop: CASSLADSFLQETQYF. The CDR3, as DNA: TGCGCCAGCAGCTTGGCGGACAGCTTCCTTCAAGAGACCCAGTACTTC.

V gene TRBV6-5 combines with J gene TRBJ2-7; 7 bases align to TRBD1. The V gene's germline CDR1 is MNHEY and CDR2 SVGAGI. V was pared by 5 bases and J by 0 bases, with 7 bases of the junction left unmatched. CDR3 length equals 15 residues. CDR3 DNA: TGTGCCAGCAGTCACAACAGGGGAAGCTCCTACGAGCAGTACTTC. It codes for CASSHNRGSSYEQYF.

This chain joins TRBV5-6 and TRBJ2-2, with 7 bases that match TRBD2. The CDR3 sequence is 15 residues long. Germline V gene sequence: CDR1 SGHDT, CDR2 YYEEEE. The ends lost 3 bases at V and 4 bases at J; junction bases unmatched: 6. The CDR3 bases are TGTGCCAGCAGCTCCAGCGGGGAATCCACCGGGGAGCTGTTTTTT. Translation gives CASSSSGESTGELFF.